Listed below are T cell receptor beta chains from one sample, sequenced in a study of T cell repertoires in cytomegalovirus infection. TCRdb fed the reads into MiXCR, producing one record per CDR3 protein. The sample records 680,000 or so distinct CDR3 sequences, approximately 34% being singletons. The sample comprised PBMCs. These TCRs come from a human donor in good health (CMV status not recorded). Some clones in this sample may be carry-over from other donors' samples. CDR3s include the opening cysteine and the closing phenylalanine or tryptophan. A D gene is named only where the DNA matches it firmly.

TRBD2	TRBJ2-1	TRBV5-4	CASSPAGGTNEQFF
-	TRBJ1-2	TRBV28	CASMSGRDYGYTF
-	TRBJ1-6	TRBV7-2	CASSLANTKSNSPLHF
TRBD1	TRBJ1-5	TRBV28	CASNNQQGYSNQPQHF
TRBD2	TRBJ2-3	TRBV7-2	CASSRALSGAYTDTQYF
-	TRBJ1-6	TRBV20-1	CSAKAQSIDSPLHF
TRBD2	TRBJ2-1	TRBV28	CASQSHGLAGAGNEQFF
-	TRBJ1-1	TRBV19	CASQWTENTEAFF
-	TRBJ1-1	TRBV2	CASSSARFTEAFF
TRBD1	TRBJ1-3	TRBV3-1	CASTLSGTGGRGNTIYF
TRBD1	TRBJ2-1	TRBV6-1	CASRETGTGGNEQFF
-	TRBJ1-1	TRBV5-1	CASGQLGSMNTEAFF
TRBD1	TRBJ2-3	TRBV7-8	CASSLMRGQKADTQYF